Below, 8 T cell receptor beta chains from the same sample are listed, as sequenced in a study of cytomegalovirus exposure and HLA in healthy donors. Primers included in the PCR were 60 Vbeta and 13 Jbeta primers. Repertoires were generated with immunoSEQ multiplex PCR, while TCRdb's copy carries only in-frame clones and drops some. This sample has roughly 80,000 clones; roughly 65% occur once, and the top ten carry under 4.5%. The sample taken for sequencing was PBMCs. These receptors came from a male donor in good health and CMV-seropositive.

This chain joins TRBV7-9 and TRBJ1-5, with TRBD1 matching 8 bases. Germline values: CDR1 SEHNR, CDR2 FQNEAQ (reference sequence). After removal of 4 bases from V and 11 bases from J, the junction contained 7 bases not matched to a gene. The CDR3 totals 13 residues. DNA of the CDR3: TGTGCCAGCAGCTCGACAGGGGATTCAGCCCAGCATTTT. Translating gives CASSSTGDSAQHF.

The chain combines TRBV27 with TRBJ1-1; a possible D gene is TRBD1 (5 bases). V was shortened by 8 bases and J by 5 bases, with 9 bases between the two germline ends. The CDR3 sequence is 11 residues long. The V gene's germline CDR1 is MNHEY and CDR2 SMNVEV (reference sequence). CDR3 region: CASHSGTEAFF. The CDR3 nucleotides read TGTGCCAGCCATTCAGGGACTGAAGCTTTCTTT.

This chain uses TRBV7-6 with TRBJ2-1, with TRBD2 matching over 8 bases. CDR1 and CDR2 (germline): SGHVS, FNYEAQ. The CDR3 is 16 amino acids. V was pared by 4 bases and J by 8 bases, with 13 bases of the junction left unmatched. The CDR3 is CASSSSGTRGRDEQFF. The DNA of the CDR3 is TGTGCCAGCAGCTCCTCCGGGACTAGGGGGAGGGATGAGCAGTTCTTC.

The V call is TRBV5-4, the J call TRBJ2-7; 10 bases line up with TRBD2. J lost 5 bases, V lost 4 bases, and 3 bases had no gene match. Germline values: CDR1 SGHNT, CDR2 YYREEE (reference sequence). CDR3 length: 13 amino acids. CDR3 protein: CASSPSGSHEQYF. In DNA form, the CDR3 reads TGTGCCAGCAGCCCTAGCGGGAGCCACGAGCAGTACTTC.

CDR3 DNA sequence: TGTGCCAGCAGGGGCGGGACCTTCCTTCGTAATGAAAAACTGTTTTTT. Protein: CASRGGTFLRNEKLFF. V usage is TRBV2 and J usage is TRBJ1-4; perhaps TRBD1 as D (5 bases). The CDR3 length is 16 residues. V was trimmed by 6 bases and J by 4 bases, leaving 18 bases between them. In germline, CDR1 is SNHLY, CDR2 FYNNEI.

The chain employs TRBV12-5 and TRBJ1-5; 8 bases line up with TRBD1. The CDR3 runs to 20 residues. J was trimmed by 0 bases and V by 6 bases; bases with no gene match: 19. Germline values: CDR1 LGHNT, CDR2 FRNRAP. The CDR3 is CASGSTPRDRHQYSNQPQHF. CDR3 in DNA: TGTGCTAGTGGCTCCACTCCGCGGGACAGGCACCAGTATAGCAATCAGCCCCAGCATTTT. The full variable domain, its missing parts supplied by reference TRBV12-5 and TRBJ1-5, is DARVTQTPRHKVTEMGQEVTMRCQPILGHNTVFWYRQTMMQGLELLAYFRNRAPLDDSGMPKDRFSAEMPDATLATLKIQPSEPRDSAVYFCASGSTPRDRHQYSNQPQHFGDGTRLSIL.

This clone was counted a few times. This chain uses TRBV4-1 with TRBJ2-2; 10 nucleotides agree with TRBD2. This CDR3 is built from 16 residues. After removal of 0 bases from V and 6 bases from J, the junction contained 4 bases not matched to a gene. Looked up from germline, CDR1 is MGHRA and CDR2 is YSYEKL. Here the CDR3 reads CASSQDHSGGAGELFF. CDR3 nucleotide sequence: TGCGCCAGCAGCCAAGATCACAGCGGGGGGGCCGGGGAGCTGTTTTTT.

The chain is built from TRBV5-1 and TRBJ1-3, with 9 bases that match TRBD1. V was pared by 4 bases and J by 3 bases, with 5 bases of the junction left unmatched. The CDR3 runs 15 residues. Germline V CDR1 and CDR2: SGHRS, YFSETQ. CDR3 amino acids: CASSPDRGYGNTIYF. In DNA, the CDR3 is TGCGCCAGCAGCCCTGACAGGGGGTATGGAAACACCATATATTTT.